A selection of T cell receptor beta chains follows, all from one sample in a study of blood T cells in healthy people across ages. Via MiXCR, TCRdb re-called the 5' RACE reads, giving one row per CDR3 protein. The sample includes around 1.5 million distinct CDR3 sequences, roughly 32% of them seen just once. Sequenced sample: blood. Receptors were obtained from a woman aged 25 to 45 in good health. Both conserved end residues are part of each CDR3. D genes are given only for firm matches. Clone sizes are given selectively: once, few, many, or a class where the clone is expanded.

j_gene: TRBJ2-3; v_gene: TRBV9; abundance: few; d_gene: NA; CDR3aa: CASSGRGGPITDTQYF; CDR3nt: TGTGCCAGCAGCGGGAGGGGGGGGCCGATCACAGATACGCAGTATTTT
j_gene: TRBJ2-6; v_gene: TRBV29-1; abundance: NA; d_gene: TRBD1; CDR3aa: CSVVAGGSGANVLTF; CDR3nt: TGCAGCGTTGTAGCAGGGGGCTCTGGGGCCAACGTCCTGACTTTC
j_gene: TRBJ1-2; v_gene: TRBV20-1; abundance: NA; d_gene: NA; CDR3aa: CSAANGLLGYTF; CDR3nt: TGCAGTGCTGCAAACGGCCTCCTCGGCTACACCTTC
j_gene: TRBJ1-2; v_gene: TRBV20-1; abundance: NA; d_gene: NA; CDR3aa: CSARVGGPASYTF; CDR3nt: TGCAGTGCTAGAGTTGGGGGGCCGGCGAGCTACACCTTC
j_gene: TRBJ2-5; v_gene: TRBV20-1; abundance: few; d_gene: NA; CDR3aa: CSARDPGQKETQYF; CDR3nt: TGCAGTGCTAGAGATCCGGGGCAGAAGGAGACCCAGTACTTC
j_gene: TRBJ2-5; v_gene: TRBV29-1; abundance: few; d_gene: NA; CDR3aa: CSVEDGAIPGRDKGDPYQETQYF; CDR3nt: TGCAGCGTTGAAGATGGGGCGATCCCCGGCCGGGACAAAGGGGATCCGTACCAAGAGACCCAGTACTTC
j_gene: TRBJ1-2; v_gene: TRBV10-3; abundance: many; d_gene: TRBD1; CDR3aa: CAISGQGDYGYTF; CDR3nt: TGTGCCATCAGCGGACAGGGTGACTATGGCTACACCTTC
j_gene: TRBJ2-3; v_gene: TRBV11-2; abundance: NA; d_gene: TRBD2; CDR3aa: CASSLGIVTGRWGDTQYF; CDR3nt: TGTGCCAGCAGCTTAGGAATTGTGACCGGGAGGTGGGGGGATACGCAGTATTTT
j_gene: TRBJ2-5; v_gene: TRBV20-1; abundance: once; d_gene: TRBD1; CDR3aa: CSAVPGTGAREAQYF; CDR3nt: TGCAGTGCGGTACCCGGGACAGGGGCGCGAGAGGCCCAGTACTTC
j_gene: TRBJ2-7; v_gene: TRBV6-4; abundance: NA; d_gene: NA; CDR3aa: CAPAVGSSYEQYF; CDR3nt: TGTGCCCCCGCGGTAGGGAGCTCCTACGAGCAGTACTTC
j_gene: TRBJ2-1; v_gene: TRBV4-2; abundance: few; d_gene: TRBD2; CDR3aa: CASSQDLASGRDEQFF; CDR3nt: TGTGCCAGCAGCCAAGATTTGGCTAGCGGGAGGGATGAGCAGTTCTTC
j_gene: TRBJ2-5; v_gene: TRBV6-2/TRBV6-3; abundance: few; d_gene: TRBD1; CDR3aa: CASTPEGTGAVQETQYF; CDR3nt: TGTGCCAGCACCCCCGAGGGGACAGGGGCAGTCCAAGAGACCCAGTACTTC
j_gene: TRBJ1-5; v_gene: TRBV12-3/TRBV12-4; abundance: NA; d_gene: TRBD1; CDR3aa: CASSLFLGQGGNQPQHF; CDR3nt: TGTGCCAGCAGTTTATTCCTCGGACAGGGAGGGAATCAGCCCCAGCATTTT
j_gene: TRBJ1-5; v_gene: TRBV6-1; abundance: NA; d_gene: NA; CDR3aa: CASSEASSNQPQHF; CDR3nt: TGTGCCAGCAGTGAAGCGTCCTCTAATCAGCCCCAGCATTTT
j_gene: TRBJ1-6; v_gene: TRBV6-6; abundance: few; d_gene: NA; CDR3aa: CASLQGSGNSPLHF; CDR3nt: TGTGCCAGCCTTCAGGGCAGCGGGAATTCACCCCTCCACTTT
j_gene: TRBJ2-2; v_gene: TRBV12-3/TRBV12-4; abundance: NA; d_gene: NA; CDR3aa: CASSLSGHSVGELFF; CDR3nt: TGTGCCAGCAGTTTATCTGGACACAGTGTCGGGGAGCTGTTTTTT
j_gene: TRBJ1-4; v_gene: TRBV27; abundance: few; d_gene: NA; CDR3aa: CASSLSGDEKLFF; CDR3nt: TGTGCCAGCAGTTTATCAGGGGATGAAAAACTGTTTTTT
j_gene: TRBJ2-1; v_gene: TRBV30; abundance: NA; d_gene: NA; CDR3aa: CAWRGSYEQFF; CDR3nt: TGTGCCTGGAGGGGTTCCTACGAGCAGTTCTTC